This TCR beta chain was captured by sequencing in a study of siplizumab effects on memory and regulatory T cells. Study-level results: For mappable alloreactive CD4+ clones, the mean Treg-derived fraction was about 70% with siplizumab and roughly 25% in controls. Confirmation was lacking for the suppressive function of proliferating Tregs derived from siplizumab cultures. Greater diversity than memory cells seemed evident in naive T cells, which also appeared to be major alloresponse contributors.

TCRdb's table, derived via immunoSEQ multiplex PCR, lists solely in-frame clones and lacks some. The data show around 100,000 clones, 94% seen once. With regard to this clone: Its antigen is not known.

The CDR3 contains 16 residues. From germline, CDR1 is SGDLS and CDR2 YYNGEE. With 3 bases removed from V and 7 bases from J, the gap between germline ends came to 22 bases. Material for sequencing was non-Treg CD4+ T cells sorted from blood. This TCR was recovered from a human donor in good health. V gene TRBV9 combines with J gene TRBJ1-1, with a weak D call TRBD1 (5 bases). CDR3 DNA sequence: TGTGCCAGCAGCGGTAAACCGGGACGGAACCCTCATGAAGCTTTCTTT. Translating it yields CASSGKPGRNPHEAFF.